This is a list of T cell receptor beta chains from one sample in a study of glioma-infiltrating T cells. TCRdb reprocessed the multiplex PCR reads with MiXCR, giving one entry per CDR3 protein. The sample lists about 180,000 distinct CDR3 sequences; under 55% were seen once. Source material: glioma tissue, nonneoplastic brain tissue, or PBMCs (not recorded which). The receptors come from a human donor with low-grade glioma or glioblastoma, undergoing nonglioma brain surgery, or in good health (not recorded which). The CDR3 runs from the conserved cysteine through the conserved F or W. The order of the fields is V gene, J gene, D gene, clone size, CDR3 protein, CDR3 DNA. D genes are given only for firm matches. Clone size is shown for a subset of rows, as once, few, many or a class of expanded clone.

TRBV6-2/TRBV6-3	TRBJ2-3	TRBD2	NA	CASLPGLAGGGTDTQYF	TGTGCCAGCCTACCGGGACTAGCGGGAGGGGGCACAGATACGCAGTATTTT
TRBV7-2	TRBJ1-1	NA	many	CASSLVSDMNTEAFF	TGTGCCAGCAGCTTAGTTTCAGACATGAACACTGAAGCTTTCTTT
TRBV20-1	TRBJ2-1	NA	many	CSAMGNWGAGHNEQFF	TGCAGTGCTATGGGTAATTGGGGAGCGGGCCACAATGAGCAGTTCTTC
TRBV5-6	TRBJ2-3	NA	NA	CASSSRLYSDTQYF	TGTGCCAGCAGCTCCCGACTATACTCAGATACGCAGTATTTT
TRBV20-1	TRBJ2-7	NA	NA	CSARDFGGILYEQYF	TGCAGTGCTAGAGATTTTGGGGGGATACTCTACGAGCAGTACTTC
TRBV29-1	TRBJ1-1	NA	NA	CSVDGAGSTEAFF	TGCAGCGTTGATGGTGCCGGGAGCACTGAAGCTTTCTTT
TRBV7-6	TRBJ2-3	NA	NA	CASSLRRADTQYF	TGTGCCAGCAGCTTACGCAGGGCAGATACGCAGTATTTT
TRBV3-1	TRBJ2-1	NA	many	CASSQEVGNSNEQFF	TGTGCCAGCAGCCAAGAAGTAGGGAACAGCAATGAGCAGTTCTTC
TRBV6-1	TRBJ2-3	NA	few	CASSIIAVDTDTQYF	TGTGCCAGCAGTATAATTGCGGTAGACACAGATACGCAGTATTTT
TRBV2	TRBJ2-5	NA	NA	CASSGALGETQYF	TGTGCCAGCAGCGGTGCCCTGGGCGAGACCCAGTACTTC
TRBV18	TRBJ2-1	NA	NA	CASSQSLAVSGNEQFF	TGTGCCAGCTCACAATCTTTAGCGGTTTCGGGGAATGAGCAGTTCTTC
TRBV19	TRBJ1-6	NA	NA	CASSDIQASTYNSPLHF	TGTGCCAGTAGTGACATCCAGGCAAGCACCTATAATTCACCCCTCCACTTT
TRBV29-1	TRBJ2-7	NA	NA	CSVAAGSDEQYF	TGCAGCGTTGCAGCAGGGTCCGACGAGCAGTACTTC
TRBV28	TRBJ2-7	TRBD1	NA	CASSLALGQGYDQYF	TGTGCCAGCAGTTTAGCCCTCGGACAGGGGTACGATCAGTACTTC
TRBV28	TRBJ1-1	NA	medium-sized	CASSHARQAFF	TGTGCCAGCAGTCACGCCCGACAAGCTTTCTTT
TRBV11-2	TRBJ2-1	TRBD2	NA	CASSLGRLAEKGNEQFF	TGTGCCAGCAGCTTAGGGCGACTAGCGGAGAAGGGCAATGAGCAGTTCTTC